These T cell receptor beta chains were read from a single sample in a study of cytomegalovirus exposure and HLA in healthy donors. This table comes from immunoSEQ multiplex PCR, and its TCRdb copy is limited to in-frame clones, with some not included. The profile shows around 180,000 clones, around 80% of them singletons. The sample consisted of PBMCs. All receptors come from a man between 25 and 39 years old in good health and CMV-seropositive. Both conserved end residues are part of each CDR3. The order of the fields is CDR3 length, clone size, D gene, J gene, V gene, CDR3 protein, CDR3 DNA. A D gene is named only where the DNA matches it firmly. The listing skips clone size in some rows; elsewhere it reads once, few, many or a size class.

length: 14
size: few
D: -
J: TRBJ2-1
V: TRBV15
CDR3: CATSREETVNEQFF
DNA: TGTGCCACCAGCAGAGAGGAGACGGTCAATGAGCAGTTCTTC

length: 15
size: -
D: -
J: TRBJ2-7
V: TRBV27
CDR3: CASSLSQRRAYEQYF
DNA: TGTGCCAGCAGTCTTTCACAGCGGCGGGCCTACGAGCAGTACTTC

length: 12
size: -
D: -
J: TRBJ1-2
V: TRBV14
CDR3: CASSAINYGYTF
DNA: TGTGCCAGCAGCGCTATAAACTATGGCTACACCTTC

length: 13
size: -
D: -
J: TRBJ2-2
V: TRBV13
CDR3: CASSPQITGELFF
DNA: TGTGCCAGCAGCCCCCAAATCACCGGGGAGCTGTTTTTT

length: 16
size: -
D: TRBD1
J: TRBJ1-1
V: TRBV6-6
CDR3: CASSYGQGGRNTEAFF
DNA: TGTGCCAGCAGTTATGGACAGGGAGGAAGGAACACTGAAGCTTTCTTT

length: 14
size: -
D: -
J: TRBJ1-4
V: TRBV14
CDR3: CASSLTGYREKLFF
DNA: TGTGCCAGCAGCCTAACAGGGTATCGTGAAAAACTGTTTTTT

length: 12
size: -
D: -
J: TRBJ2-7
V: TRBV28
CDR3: CASSFYYYEQYF
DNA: TGTGCCAGCAGTTTTTACTACTACGAGCAGTACTTC

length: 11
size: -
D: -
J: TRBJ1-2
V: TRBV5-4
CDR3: CASSRSYGYTF
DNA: TGTGCCAGCAGCCGCAGCTATGGCTACACCTTC

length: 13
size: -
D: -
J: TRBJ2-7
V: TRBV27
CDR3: CASSAGAVGEQYF
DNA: TGTGCCAGCAGCGCGGGGGCGGTGGGGGAGCAGTACTTC

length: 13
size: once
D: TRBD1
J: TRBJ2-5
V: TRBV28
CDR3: CASSAGQGTTQYF
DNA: TGTGCCAGCAGTGCGGGACAGGGGACGACCCAGTACTTC

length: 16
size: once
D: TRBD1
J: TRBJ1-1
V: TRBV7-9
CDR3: CSSSLVGDSHNTEAFF
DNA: TGTTCCAGCAGCTTAGTAGGGGACAGCCATAACACTGAAGCTTTCTTT

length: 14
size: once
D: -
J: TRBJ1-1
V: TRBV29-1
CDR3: CSVKSPGFKTEAFF
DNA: TGCAGCGTGAAGTCCCCAGGGTTTAAGACTGAAGCTTTCTTT

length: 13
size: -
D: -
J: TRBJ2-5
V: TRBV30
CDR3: CAWSGDYQETQYF
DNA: TGTGCCTGGAGTGGGGACTACCAAGAGACCCAGTACTTC

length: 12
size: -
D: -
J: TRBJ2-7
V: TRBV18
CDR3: CASSGVSYEQYF
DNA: TGTGCCAGCTCAGGAGTCTCCTACGAGCAGTACTTC

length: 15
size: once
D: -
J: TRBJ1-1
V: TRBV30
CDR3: CAWSSPSEGGTEAFF
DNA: TGTGCCTGGAGTTCTCCTTCAGAGGGAGGCACTGAAGCTTTCTTT

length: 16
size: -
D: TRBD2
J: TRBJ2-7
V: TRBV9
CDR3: CASSDTSGGTSREQYF
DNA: TGTGCCAGCAGCGACACTAGCGGGGGCACCTCTCGGGAGCAGTACTTC

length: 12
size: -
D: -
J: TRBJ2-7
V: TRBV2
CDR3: CASRPGTYEQYF
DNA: TGTGCCAGCAGACCCGGGACCTACGAGCAGTACTTC

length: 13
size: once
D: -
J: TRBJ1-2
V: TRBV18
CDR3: CASSLEGNYGYTF
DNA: TGTGCCAGCTCACTTGAGGGTAACTATGGCTACACCTTC

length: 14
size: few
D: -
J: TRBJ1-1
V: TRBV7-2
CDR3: CASSLGGPNTEAFF
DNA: TGTGCCAGCAGCTTAGGAGGTCCGAACACTGAAGCTTTCTTT

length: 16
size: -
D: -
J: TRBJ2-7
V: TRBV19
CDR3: CASSPGGTALLYEQYF
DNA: TGTGCCAGTAGCCCCGGCGGGACAGCCTTACTCTACGAGCAGTACTTC

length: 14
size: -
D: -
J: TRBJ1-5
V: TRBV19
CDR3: CASEDNPSNQPQHF
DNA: TGTGCCAGCGAGGACAATCCTAGCAATCAGCCCCAGCATTTT

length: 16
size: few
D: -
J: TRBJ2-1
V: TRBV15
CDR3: CATSSIHGSPYNEQFF
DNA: TGTGCCACCAGCAGTATCCACGGGTCCCCCTACAATGAGCAGTTCTTC

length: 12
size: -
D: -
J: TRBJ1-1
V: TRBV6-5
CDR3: CASSSDGDEAFF
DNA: TGTGCCAGCAGTTCCGACGGAGATGAAGCTTTCTTT

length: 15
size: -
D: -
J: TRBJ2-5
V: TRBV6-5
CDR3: CASSYLRGTGETQYF
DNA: TGTGCCAGCAGTTACCTACGGGGTACAGGGGAGACCCAGTACTTC

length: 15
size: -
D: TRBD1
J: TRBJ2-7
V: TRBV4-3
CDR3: CASSQEGTGVYEQYF
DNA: TGCGCCAGCAGCCAAGAGGGGACAGGGGTATACGAGCAGTACTTC

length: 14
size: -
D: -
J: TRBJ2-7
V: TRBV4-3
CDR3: CASSPRAGPNEQYF
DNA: TGCGCCAGCAGCCCCCGGGCGGGGCCTAACGAGCAGTACTTC

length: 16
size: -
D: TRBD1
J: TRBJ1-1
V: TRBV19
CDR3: CASSTRTGGMNTEAFF
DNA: TGTGCCAGTAGTACTCGGACAGGGGGAATGAACACTGAAGCTTTCTTT

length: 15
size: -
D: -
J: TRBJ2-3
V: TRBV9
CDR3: CASSVGAADTDTQYF
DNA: TGTGCCAGCAGCGTAGGCGCGGCAGACACAGATACGCAGTATTTT

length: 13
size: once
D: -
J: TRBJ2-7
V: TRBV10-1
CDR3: CASSESGDYEQYF
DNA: TGCGCCAGCAGTGAGTCAGGGGACTACGAGCAGTACTTC

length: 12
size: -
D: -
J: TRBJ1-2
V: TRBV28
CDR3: CASSRPGDGYTF
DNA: TGTGCCAGCAGTAGGCCAGGGGATGGCTACACCTTC

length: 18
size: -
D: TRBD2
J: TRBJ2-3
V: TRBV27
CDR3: CASSHGLADLTSTDTQYF
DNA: TGTGCCAGCAGTCACGGACTAGCGGACTTAACTAGCACAGATACGCAGTATTTT

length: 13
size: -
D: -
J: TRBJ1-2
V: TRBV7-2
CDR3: CASRGGANYGYTF
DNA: TGTGCCAGCAGGGGGGGGGCGAACTATGGCTACACCTTC

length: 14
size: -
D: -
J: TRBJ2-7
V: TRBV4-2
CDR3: CASSQAGSVAEQYF
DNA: TGTGCCAGCAGCCAAGCAGGATCCGTGGCCGAGCAGTACTTC

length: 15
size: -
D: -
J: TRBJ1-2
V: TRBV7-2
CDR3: CASSLAEMVFGGYTF
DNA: TGTGCCAGCAGCTTAGCGGAGATGGTATTTGGAGGCTACACCTTC

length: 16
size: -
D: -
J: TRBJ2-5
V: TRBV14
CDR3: CASSPYRGPSQETQYF
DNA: TGTGCCAGCAGCCCGTATCGGGGTCCATCCCAAGAGACCCAGTACTTC

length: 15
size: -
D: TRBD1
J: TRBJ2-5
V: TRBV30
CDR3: CAWGPGQAPQETQYF
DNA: TGTGCCTGGGGACCGGGACAGGCCCCCCAAGAGACCCAGTACTTC

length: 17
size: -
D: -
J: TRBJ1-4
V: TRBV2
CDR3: CASRANNRARWSEKLFF
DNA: TGTGCCAGCAGAGCCAATAACAGGGCAAGGTGGAGTGAAAAACTGTTTTTT

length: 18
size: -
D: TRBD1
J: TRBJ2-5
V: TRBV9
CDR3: CASSIGTGGGDGQETQYF
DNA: TGTGCCAGCAGCATAGGGACAGGGGGAGGGGATGGTCAAGAGACCCAGTACTTC

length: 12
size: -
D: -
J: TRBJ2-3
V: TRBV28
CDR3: CASNTNTDTQYF
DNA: TGTGCCAGCAATACTAACACAGATACGCAGTATTTT

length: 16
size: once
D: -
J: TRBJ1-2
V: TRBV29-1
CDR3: CSVEDPNRVLNYGYTF
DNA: TGCAGCGTTGAAGACCCGAACAGGGTACTTAACTATGGCTACACCTTC

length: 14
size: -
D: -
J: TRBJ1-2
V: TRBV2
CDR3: CASSGEGVGHGYTF
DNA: TGTGCCAGCAGTGGCGAGGGTGTTGGACATGGCTACACCTTC

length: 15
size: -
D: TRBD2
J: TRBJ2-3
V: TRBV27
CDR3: CASSPGLAGVTTQYF
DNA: TGTGCCAGCAGCCCCGGACTAGCGGGAGTGACTACGCAGTATTTT